The T cell receptor beta chain described here comes from a study of T cell clusters in autoimmune cytopenias. For the study at large: A median age of around 59 years and mean of nearly 57 years characterized healthy donor controls.

Tens of thousands of genome equivalents of blood DNA were amplified for TRB. This clonotype is deemed medium-sized by its frequency. Its target is unknown. Study-level results: TRB repertoire shifts in secondary cytopenia and chronic lymphocytic leukemia mostly reflected lymphoma, not autoimmunity.

Germline values: CDR1 MNHEY, CDR2 SMNVEV (reference sequence). The CDR3 is 13 residues long. Multiplex touch-down PCR amplified TRB using TRB-A and TRB-B pools in one tube. Following a re-call of the multiplex PCR reads, TCRdb has one entry per CDR3 protein and lacks DNA. The table lists hundreds of distinct CDR3 sequences. These data are also associated with another study on T cell repertoires in aging, cancer and after chemotherapy.

This rearrangement joins TRBV27 to TRBJ1-1. This receptor was identified in a human donor in good health. Sample: peripheral blood. The CDR3 loop reads CASLGGGRTEAFF.